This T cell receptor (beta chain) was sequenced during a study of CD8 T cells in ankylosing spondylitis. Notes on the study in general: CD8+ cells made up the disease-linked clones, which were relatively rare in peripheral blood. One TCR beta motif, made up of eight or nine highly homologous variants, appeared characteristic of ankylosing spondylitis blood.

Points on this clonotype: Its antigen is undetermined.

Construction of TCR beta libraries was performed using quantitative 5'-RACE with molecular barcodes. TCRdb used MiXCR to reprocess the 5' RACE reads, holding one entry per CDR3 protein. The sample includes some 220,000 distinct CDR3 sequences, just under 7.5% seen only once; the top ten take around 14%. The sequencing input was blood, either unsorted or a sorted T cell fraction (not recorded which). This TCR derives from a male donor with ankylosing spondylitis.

In DNA form, the CDR3 reads TGTGCCAGCAACGAAGGGGTGCCTGGCTACACCTTC. This sequence encodes CASNEGVPGYTF. The V call is TRBV6-1, the J call TRBJ1-2, with D tentatively TRBD1 (5 bases). Germline CDR1 is MNHNS and CDR2 is SASEGT. The CDR3 totals 12 residues. Trimming removed 7 bases from V and 7 bases from J, with 13 bases in between.